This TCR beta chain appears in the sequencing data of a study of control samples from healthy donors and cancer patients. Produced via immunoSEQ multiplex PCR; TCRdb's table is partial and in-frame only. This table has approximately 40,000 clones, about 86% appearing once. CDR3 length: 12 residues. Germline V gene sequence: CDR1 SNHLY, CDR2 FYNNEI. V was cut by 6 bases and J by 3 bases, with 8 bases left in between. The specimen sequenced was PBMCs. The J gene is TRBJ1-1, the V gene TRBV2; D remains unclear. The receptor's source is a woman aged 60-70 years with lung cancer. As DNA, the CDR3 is TGTGCCAGCAGCGTGGGCCACACTGAAGCTTTCTTT. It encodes CASSVGHTEAFF.